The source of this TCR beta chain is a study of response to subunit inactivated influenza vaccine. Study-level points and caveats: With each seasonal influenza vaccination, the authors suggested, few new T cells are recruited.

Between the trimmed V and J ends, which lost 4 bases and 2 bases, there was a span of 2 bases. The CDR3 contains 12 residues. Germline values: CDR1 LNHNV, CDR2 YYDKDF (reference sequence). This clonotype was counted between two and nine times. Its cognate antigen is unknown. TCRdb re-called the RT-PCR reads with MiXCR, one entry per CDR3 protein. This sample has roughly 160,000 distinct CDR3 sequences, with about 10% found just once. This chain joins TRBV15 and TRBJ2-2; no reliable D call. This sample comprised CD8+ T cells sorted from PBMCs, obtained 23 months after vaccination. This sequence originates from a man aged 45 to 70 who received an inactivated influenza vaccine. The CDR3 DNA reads TGTGCCACCAGCATAAACACCGGGGAGCTGTTTTTT. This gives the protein CATSINTGELFF.